This TCR beta chain came from a study of T-cell reconstitution after alpha-beta-depleted transplantation in children. This clonotype was counted between two and nine times. Its antigen is unknown. CDR3 length: 19 amino acids. V was trimmed by 1 base and J by 0 bases, leaving 20 bases between them. Germline CDR1 is MGHRA and CDR2 is YSYEKL. Study-level points and caveats: From surviving recipient T cells and thymic progenitors came the high day-60 TCRbeta diversity observed in some patients. The authors attributed T-cell counts and diversity one year after transplant mostly to newly produced T cells.

Unique molecular identifiers tagged the TCRbeta library. TCRdb itself ran the PCR reads through MiXCR, one entry per CDR3 protein. The sample lists approximately 650,000 distinct CDR3 sequences; over 10% were seen once. The clonotype comes from a girl aged 2-9 years with congenital amegakaryocytic thrombocytopenia, due to receive a stem cell transplant. Sequences were derived from PBMCs, sampled before TCRalphabeta/CD19-depleted stem cell transplant. V usage is TRBV4-1 and J usage is TRBJ2-3; maybe TRBD2 (6 bases). The CDR3: CASSQGIGWTGGSTDTQYF. In nucleotides, the CDR3 is TGCGCCAGCAGCCAAGGCATTGGGTGGACTGGGGGGAGCACAGATACGCAGTATTTT.